This T cell receptor beta chain was captured in a study of blood T cell repertoires in COVID-19. Here immunoSEQ multiplex PCR was the method, and the copy in TCRdb shows in-frame clones only, minus some. The sample contains under 15,000 clones, 82% of which appear only once. The V gene lost 8 bases and the J gene lost 3 bases, with 15 bases spanning the gap. Germline V gene lookup returns CDR1 SGHTA and CDR2 FQGNSA. The CDR3 is 14 amino acids. This receptor was taken from a human donor in a cohort sampled during active COVID-19. Sequencing was performed on peripheral blood. This chain connects TRBV7-2 to TRBJ2-3; D is perhaps TRBD1 (7 bases). In nucleotides, the CDR3 is TGTGCCAGCGGAGGGACAGTGAGGACAGATACGCAGTATTTT. Translating gives CASGGTVRTDTQYF.